This is a list of T cell receptor beta chains from one sample in a study of blood T cell repertoires in COVID-19. Produced via immunoSEQ multiplex PCR; TCRdb's table is partial and in-frame only. The sample yields over 300,000 clones, over 75% seen once. Specimen: PBMCs or T cells enriched from blood (not recorded which). The receptors originated from a woman aged 30 to 39 with acute COVID-19. CDR3s leave out the opening cysteine and the closing phenylalanine or tryptophan. Fields, in order: V gene, CDR3 protein.

>TRBV5-6
ASSWRQSTDTQY
>TRBV18
ASSPSIGQGFYEQY
>TRBV13
ASSLGTGGNQPQH
>TRBV2
ASSTGFKGTEAF
>TRBV3-1/TRBV3-2
ASSQEFNNEQF
>TRBV10-3
ATGSWGDNQPQH
>TRBV11-1
ASTISGNTIY
>TRBV11-2
ASSSTGHVGEKLF
>TRBV24-1
ATSDPRRANTGELF
>TRBV19
ASSEGHRNIQY
>TRBV19
ASSMGQFYGYT
>TRBV5-1
ASSLAGGGGGYT
>TRBV18
ASSPRTGADTEAF
>TRBV2
ASRRWGDENSPLH
>TRBV4-1
ASSHPPGLAGGRRSYNEQF
>TRBV6-2/TRBV6-3
ASSLVLAGNSGELF
>TRBV11-2
ASSFGLYGYT
>TRBV19
ASSIRDRVPGELF
>TRBV19
ASSIGRGDGYT
>TRBV6-2/TRBV6-3
ASSYSGHNSPYEQY
>TRBV7-9
ASSLGQFYGYT
>TRBV23-1
ASSQRYRRQGTYGYT
>TRBV7-3
ASSLRLNSGANVLT
>TRBV30
AWSADRGYNEQF
>TRBV5-1
ASSLVGASNQPQH
>TRBV13
ASSGDRGFYEQY
>TRBV5-4
ASSLWLGQTSYGYT
>TRBV10-2
ASSTGESPLH
>TRBV20-1
SALAGGPQF
>TRBV7-9
ASSLASGEQY
>TRBV7-9
ASSPRTGNYYEQY
>TRBV19
ASSVAGGLDTQY
>TRBV12-5
ASGLGGVIDQPQH
>TRBV30
AWSPTRDRDAF
>TRBV11-2
ASSPTLPDRAGNTIY
>TRBV14
ASSQRPGDYGYT
>TRBV27
ASSLRTGMHYGYT
>TRBV30
AWSVRGRANYGYT
>TRBV5-6
ASSLASYEQY
>TRBV30
AWSWPQGRYEQY
>TRBV15
ATSSLRTDLGYGYT
>TRBV3-1/TRBV3-2
ASSPIGHGGNSPLH
>TRBV7-2
ASSLVGAGGPDTQY
>TRBV7-8
ASSLSPGRDETQY
>TRBV30
AWSGDSTRGD
>TRBV19
ASSIGQGYGYT
>TRBV27
ASNTNSEQY
>TRBV18
ASSPIRESYNEQF